The source of this T cell receptor beta chain is a study of T-cell memory formation after mild COVID-19. Background on the study: The TCR clusters were mostly specific to one donor.

Germline CDR1 is KGHDR and CDR2 is SFDVKD. The CDR3 has 12 amino acids. V was clipped by 3 bases and J by 9 bases, with 5 bases between them. Note on this clonotype: Its antigen is still unknown.

Sample barcodes and UMIs were carried by the TCR alpha and TCR beta cDNA libraries that 5'RACE generated with constant-segment primers. TCRdb analysed the 5' RACE reads with MiXCR anew, one entry per CDR3 protein. The sample gives about 350,000 distinct CDR3 sequences, 20% to 25% of which show up once; roughly 23% is in the top ten. General study findings and limits: Contracting clones from day 15 to 85 had balanced CD4/CD8; later expanders favoured CD4+.

The clonotype comes from a man between 18 and 35 years old who had mild COVID-19 (a few samples of this study predate the infection). Cell type and time point are not known. The rearrangement links TRBV24-1 to TRBJ1-6; D is unclear. Specimen: PBMCs or a T cell subset sorted from them (not recorded which). The CDR3 DNA follows: TGTGCCACCAGTGATGCGGGTTCACCCCTCCACTTT. Encoded protein: CATSDAGSPLHF.